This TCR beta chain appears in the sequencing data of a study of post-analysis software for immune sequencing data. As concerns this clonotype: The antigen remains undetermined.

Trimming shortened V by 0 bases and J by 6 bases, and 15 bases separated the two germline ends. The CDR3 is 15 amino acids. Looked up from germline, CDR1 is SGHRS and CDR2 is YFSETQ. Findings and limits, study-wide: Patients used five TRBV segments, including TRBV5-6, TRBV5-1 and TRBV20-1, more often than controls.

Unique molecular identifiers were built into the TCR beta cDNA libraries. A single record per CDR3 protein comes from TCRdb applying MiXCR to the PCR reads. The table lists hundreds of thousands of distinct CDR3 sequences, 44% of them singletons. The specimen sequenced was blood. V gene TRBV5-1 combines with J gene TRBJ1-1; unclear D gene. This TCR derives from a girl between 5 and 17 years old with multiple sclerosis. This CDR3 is CASSLAGEKSPEAFF. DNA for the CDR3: TGCGCCAGCAGCTTGGCGGGAGAGAAATCCCCTGAAGCTTTCTTT.